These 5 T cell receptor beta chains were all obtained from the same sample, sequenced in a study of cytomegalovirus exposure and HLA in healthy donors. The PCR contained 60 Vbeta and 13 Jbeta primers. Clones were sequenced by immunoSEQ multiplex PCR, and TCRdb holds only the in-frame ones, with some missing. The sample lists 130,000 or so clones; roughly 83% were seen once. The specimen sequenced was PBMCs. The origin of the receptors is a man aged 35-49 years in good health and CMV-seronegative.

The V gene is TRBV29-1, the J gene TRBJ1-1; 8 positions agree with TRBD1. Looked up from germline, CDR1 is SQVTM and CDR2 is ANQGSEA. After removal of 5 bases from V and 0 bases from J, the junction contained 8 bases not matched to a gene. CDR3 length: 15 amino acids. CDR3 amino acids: CSVYGTGRMNTEAFF. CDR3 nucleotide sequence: TGCAGCGTTTATGGGACAGGCCGAATGAACACTGAAGCTTTCTTT.

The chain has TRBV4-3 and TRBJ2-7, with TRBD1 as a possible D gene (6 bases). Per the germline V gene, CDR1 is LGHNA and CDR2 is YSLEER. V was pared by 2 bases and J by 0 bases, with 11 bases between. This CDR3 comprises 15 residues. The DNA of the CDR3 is TGCGCCAGCAGCCAAAACCGGGACATCTCCTACGAGCAGTACTTC. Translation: CASSQNRDISYEQYF.

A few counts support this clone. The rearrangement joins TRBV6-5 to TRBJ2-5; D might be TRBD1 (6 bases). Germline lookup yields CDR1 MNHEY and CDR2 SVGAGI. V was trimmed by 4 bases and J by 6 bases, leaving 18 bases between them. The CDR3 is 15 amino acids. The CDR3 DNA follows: TGTGCCAGCAGTTCCGACAGGCTAGGGGCCCAGACCCAGTACTTC. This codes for CASSSDRLGAQTQYF.

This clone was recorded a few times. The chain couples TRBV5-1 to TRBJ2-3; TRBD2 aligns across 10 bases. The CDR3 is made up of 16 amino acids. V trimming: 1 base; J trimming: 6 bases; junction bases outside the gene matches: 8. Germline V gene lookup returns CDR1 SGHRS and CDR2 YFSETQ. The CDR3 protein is CASSLFLAGAWDTQYF. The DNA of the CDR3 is TGCGCCAGCAGCTTGTTCCTAGCGGGAGCGTGGGATACGCAGTATTTT.

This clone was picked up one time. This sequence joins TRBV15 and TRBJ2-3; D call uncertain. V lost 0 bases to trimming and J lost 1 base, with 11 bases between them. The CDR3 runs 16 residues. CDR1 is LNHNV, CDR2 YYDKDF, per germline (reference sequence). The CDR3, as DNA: TGTGCCACCAGCAGAGAAAGAACTCCACGCACAGATACGCAGTATTTT. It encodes CATSRERTPRTDTQYF.